Sequencing of this T cell receptor (beta chain) was carried out in a study of blood T cell repertoires in COVID-19. The length of the CDR3 is 18 residues. Trimming cost V 3 bases and J 5 bases; bases outside gene matches: 17. The germline V gene has CDR1 GTSNPN and CDR2 SVGIG (reference sequence). Per the original data handling: Amplifying reference gene primers gave estimates of nucleated cell counts. The table came from immunoSEQ multiplex PCR; TCRdb's copy has only in-frame clones and leaves some out. V and J calls and clone size are as listed in that table; D and trimming were resolved from the DNA. The table records about 130,000 clones, 70% to 90% of them present only once. This clone has more than one count but fewer than ten.

The TCR comes from a woman aged 45-59 years with acute or convalescent COVID-19. The gene calls are TRBV30 and TRBJ2-1; TRBD2 agrees at 9 bases. The sample taken for sequencing was peripheral blood. CDR3 in amino acids: CAWSRRGGRAAFHNEQFF. CDR3 nucleotide sequence: TGTGCCTGGAGCCGAAGGGGCGGGAGGGCCGCTTTCCACAATGAGCAGTTCTTC. Looking up the rest from reference TRBV30 and TRBJ2-1 gives the full variable domain: SQTIHQWPATLVQPVGSPLSLECTVEGTSNPNLYWYRQAAGRGLQLLFYSVGIGQISSEVPQNLSASRPQDRQFILSSKKLLLSDSGFYLCAWSRRGGRAAFHNEQFFGPGTRLTVL.